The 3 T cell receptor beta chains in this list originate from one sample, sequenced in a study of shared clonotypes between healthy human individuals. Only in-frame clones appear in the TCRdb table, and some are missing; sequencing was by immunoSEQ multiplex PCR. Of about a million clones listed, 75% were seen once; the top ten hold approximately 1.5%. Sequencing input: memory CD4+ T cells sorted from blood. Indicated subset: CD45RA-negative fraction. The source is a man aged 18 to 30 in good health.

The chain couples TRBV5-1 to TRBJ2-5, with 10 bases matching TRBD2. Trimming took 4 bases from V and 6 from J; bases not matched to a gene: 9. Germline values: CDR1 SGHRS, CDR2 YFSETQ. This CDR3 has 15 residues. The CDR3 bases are TGCGCCAGCAGCCTGAGCGGGGGGGCCGGGAAGACCCAGTACTTC. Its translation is CASSLSGGAGKTQYF.

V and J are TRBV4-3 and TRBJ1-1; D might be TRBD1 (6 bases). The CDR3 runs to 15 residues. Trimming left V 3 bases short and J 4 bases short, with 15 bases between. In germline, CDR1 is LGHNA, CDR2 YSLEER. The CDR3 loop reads CASSHRTIRGTEAFF. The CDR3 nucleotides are TGCGCCAGCAGCCACCGAACAATCAGGGGCACTGAAGCTTTCTTT.

This chain's CDR3 is CASSWTSGRGTDTQYF. The DNA for the CDR3 is TGTGCCAGCAGTTGGACTAGCGGGAGGGGCACAGATACGCAGTATTTT. V is TRBV11-2 and J is TRBJ2-3; the match to TRBD2 covers 15 bases. Germline CDR1 is SGHAT and CDR2 is FQNNGV. The length of the CDR3 is 16 residues. V lost 6 bases, J lost 1 base, and 2 bases stayed unmatched. Together with reference TRBV11-2 and TRBJ2-3, the CDR3 gives the full variable domain: EAGVAQSPRYKIIEKRQSVAFWCNPISGHATLYWYQQILGQGPKLLIQFQNNGVVDDSQLPKDRFSAERLKGVDSTLKIQPAKLEDSAVYLCASSWTSGRGTDTQYFGPGTRLTVL.